This T cell receptor (beta chain) was documented in a study of lymphopenia after photon versus proton radiotherapy (dated by TCRdb to 2018 to 2020). Regarding the study in general: In patients with gastrointestinal tumors who developed high-grade lymphopenia, the study compared the immunological effects of photon radiation therapy with those of proton radiation therapy. The cohort included more than 15 patients with gastrointestinal tumors who developed lymphopenia after receiving either photon or proton therapy. The goal of the study was to describe how the two radiation modalities differ in their effects on the immune system.

General study outcomes and caveats: After the lymphocyte count nadir, oligoclonal expansion, especially of CD8+ Temra cells, was observed in photon-treated repertoires, and the drop in diversity was driven by this expansion. The authors looked at the survival association only in patients who died, and they framed better survival with proton therapy as a possibility rather than a demonstrated result. Proton-treated patients stayed relatively stable during treatment, while photon-treated patients lost naive T cells and TCR diversity and gained effector/memory populations. Across the cohort, a larger post-nadir drop in TCR diversity was inversely correlated with overall survival time among patients who died.

The CDR3 sequence holds 13 residues, the cysteine and phenylalanine included. Of the read, only the CDR3 DNA is kept; its 39 bases are in frame from base 1. The germline ends are 10 bases apart after V is trimmed by 2 bases and J by 5 bases. CDR1 and CDR2 are drawn from the germline V gene: SGHNT, YENEEA. This clone was picked up a small number of times. What antigen it recognizes has not been identified. No much larger clonotype is one base removed from it; base qualities were not supplied. Library prep was done by the immunoSEQ multiplex PCR assay. T cell repertoires were profiled by deep sequencing of rearranged TCR beta loci, alongside multiparametric flow cytometry. What TCRdb holds here is the immuneACCESS table cut down to in-frame rearrangements. Part of the clones is not present; checked against another copy, under half of the missing clones reflect an unresolved V gene, and the others are unexplained. The sample table shows under 80,000 clones, and approximately 83% are seen once. Approximately 2.2% of the sample is in the top ten clones.

The rearrangement joined TRBV11-3 to TRBJ2-7; the D element could tentatively be TRBD1 or TRBD2, as 6 bases agree for each. The receptor was isolated from a man between 35 and 55 years old with gastric cancer. The starting material was peripheral blood, obtained from a patient treated with photon-based radiotherapy. The CDR3 region has the sequence CASSLPGAHEQYF. The base sequence is TGTGCCAGCAGCTTACCGGGGGCACACGAGCAGTACTTC.